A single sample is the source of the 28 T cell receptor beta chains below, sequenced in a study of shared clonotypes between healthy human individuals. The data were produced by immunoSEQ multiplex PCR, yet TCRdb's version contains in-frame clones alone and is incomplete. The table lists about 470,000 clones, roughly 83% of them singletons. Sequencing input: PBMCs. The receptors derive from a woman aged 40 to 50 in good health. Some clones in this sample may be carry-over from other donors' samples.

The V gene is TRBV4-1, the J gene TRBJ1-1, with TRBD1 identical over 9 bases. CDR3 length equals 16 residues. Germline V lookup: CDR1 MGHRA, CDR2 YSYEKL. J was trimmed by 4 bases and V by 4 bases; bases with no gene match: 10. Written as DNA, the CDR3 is TGCGCCAGCAGCCCGGGACAGGGTGGAGTCGTCACTGAAGCTTTCTTT. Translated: CASSPGQGGVVTEAFF.

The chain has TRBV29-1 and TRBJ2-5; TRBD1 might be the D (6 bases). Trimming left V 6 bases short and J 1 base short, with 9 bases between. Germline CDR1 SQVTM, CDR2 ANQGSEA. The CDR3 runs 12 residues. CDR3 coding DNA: TGCAGCGTGGAACAGGGCCAAGAGACCCAGTACTTC. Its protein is CSVEQGQETQYF.

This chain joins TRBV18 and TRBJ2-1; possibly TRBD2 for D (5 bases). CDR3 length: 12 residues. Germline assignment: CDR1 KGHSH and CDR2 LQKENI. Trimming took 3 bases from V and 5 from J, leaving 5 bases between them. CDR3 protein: CASSPTNNEQFF. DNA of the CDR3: TGTGCCAGCTCACCGACTAACAATGAGCAGTTCTTC.

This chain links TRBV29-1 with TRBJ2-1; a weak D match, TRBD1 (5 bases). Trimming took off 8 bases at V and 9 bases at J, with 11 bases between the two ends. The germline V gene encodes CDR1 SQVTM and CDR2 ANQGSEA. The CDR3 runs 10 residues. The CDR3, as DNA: TGCAGCACCGCACAGGTTGAGCAGTTCTTC. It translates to CSTAQVEQFF.

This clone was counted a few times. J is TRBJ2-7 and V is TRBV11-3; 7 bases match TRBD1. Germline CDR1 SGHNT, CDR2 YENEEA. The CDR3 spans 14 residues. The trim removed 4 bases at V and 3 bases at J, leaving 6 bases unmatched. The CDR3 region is CASSSGPGGYEQYF. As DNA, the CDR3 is TGTGCCAGCAGCTCGGGGCCAGGGGGCTACGAGCAGTACTTC.

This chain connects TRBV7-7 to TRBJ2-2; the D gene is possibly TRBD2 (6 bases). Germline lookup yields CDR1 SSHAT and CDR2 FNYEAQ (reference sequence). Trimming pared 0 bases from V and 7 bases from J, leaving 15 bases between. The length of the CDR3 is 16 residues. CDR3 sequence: CASSLASVGGGGELFF. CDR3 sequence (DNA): TGTGCCAGCAGCTTAGCCTCCGTGGGGGGAGGCGGGGAGCTGTTTTTT.

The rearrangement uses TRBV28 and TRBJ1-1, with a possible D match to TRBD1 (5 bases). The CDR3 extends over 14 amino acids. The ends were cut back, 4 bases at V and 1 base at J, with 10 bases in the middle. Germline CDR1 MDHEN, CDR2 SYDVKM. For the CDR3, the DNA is TGTGCCAGCAGTTACGGGGGACGGAACACTGAAGCTTTCTTT. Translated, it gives CASSYGGRNTEAFF.

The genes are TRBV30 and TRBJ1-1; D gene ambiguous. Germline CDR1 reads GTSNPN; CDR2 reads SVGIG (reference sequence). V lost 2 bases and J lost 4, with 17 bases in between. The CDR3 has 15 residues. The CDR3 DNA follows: TGTGCCTGGAGTTCCGGGCTTAGGGTGCCCACTGAAGCTTTCTTT. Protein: CAWSSGLRVPTEAFF. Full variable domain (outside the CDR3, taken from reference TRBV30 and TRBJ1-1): SQTIHQWPATLVQPVGSPLSLECTVEGTSNPNLYWYRQAAGRGLQLLFYSVGIGQISSEVPQNLSASRPQDRQFILSSKKLLLSDSGFYLCAWSSGLRVPTEAFFGQGTRLTVV.

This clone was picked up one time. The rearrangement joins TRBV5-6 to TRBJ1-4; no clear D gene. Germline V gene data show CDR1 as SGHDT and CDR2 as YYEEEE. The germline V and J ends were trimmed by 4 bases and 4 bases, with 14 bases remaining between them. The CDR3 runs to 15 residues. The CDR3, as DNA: TGTGCCAGCAGCCCTAGACTCTACAATAATGAAAAACTGTTTTTT. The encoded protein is CASSPRLYNNEKLFF.

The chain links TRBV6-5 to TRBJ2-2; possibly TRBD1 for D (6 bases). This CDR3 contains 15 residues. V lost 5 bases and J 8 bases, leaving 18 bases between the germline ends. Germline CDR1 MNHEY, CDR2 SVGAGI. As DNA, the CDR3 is TGTGCCAGCAGTCCGACAGGCTGGCAGGGAGGGGAGCTGTTTTTT. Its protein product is CASSPTGWQGGELFF.

The CDR3: CASSPHGNTIYF. As DNA, the CDR3 is TGTGCCAGCAGCCCGCACGGAAACACCATATATTTT. The gene calls are TRBV7-2 and TRBJ1-3; the D is unclear. The V gene's germline CDR1 is SGHTA and CDR2 FQGNSA. The CDR3 has 12 residues. Trimming left V 5 bases short and J 4 bases short, with 6 bases between. Filled out from reference TRBV7-2 and TRBJ1-3, the complete variable domain reads GAGVSQSPSNKVTEKGKDVELRCDPISGHTALYWYRQSLGQGLEFLIYFQGNSAPDKSGLPSDRFSAERTGGSVSTLTIQRTQQEDSAVYLCASSPHGNTIYFGEGSWLTVV.

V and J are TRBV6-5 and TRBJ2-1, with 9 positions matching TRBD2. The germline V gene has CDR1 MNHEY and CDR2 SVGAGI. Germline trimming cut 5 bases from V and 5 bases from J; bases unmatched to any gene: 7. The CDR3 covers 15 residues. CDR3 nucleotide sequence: TGTGCCAGCAGTCTTAAACTAGCGGGTGACAATGAGCAGTTCTTC. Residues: CASSLKLAGDNEQFF.

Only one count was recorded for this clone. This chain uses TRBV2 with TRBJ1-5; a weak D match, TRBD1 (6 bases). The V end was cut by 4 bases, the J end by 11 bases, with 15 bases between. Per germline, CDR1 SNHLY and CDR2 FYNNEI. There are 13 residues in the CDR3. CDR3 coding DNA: TGTGCCAGCAGTGTCGAGGGGGTCGGGTCCCAGCATTTT. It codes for CASSVEGVGSQHF. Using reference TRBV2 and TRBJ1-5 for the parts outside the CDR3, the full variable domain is EPEVTQTPSHQVTQMGQEVILRCVPISNHLYFYWYRQILGQKVEFLVSFYNNEISEKSEIFDDQFSVERPDGSNFTLKIRSTKLEDSAMYFCASSVEGVGSQHFGDGTRLSIL.

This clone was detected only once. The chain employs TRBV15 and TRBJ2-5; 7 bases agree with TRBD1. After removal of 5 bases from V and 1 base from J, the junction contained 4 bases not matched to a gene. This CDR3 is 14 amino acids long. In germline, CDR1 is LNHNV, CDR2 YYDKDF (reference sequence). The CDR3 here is CATSPRTGQETQYF. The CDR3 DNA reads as TGTGCCACCAGCCCTCGGACAGGCCAAGAGACCCAGTACTTC.

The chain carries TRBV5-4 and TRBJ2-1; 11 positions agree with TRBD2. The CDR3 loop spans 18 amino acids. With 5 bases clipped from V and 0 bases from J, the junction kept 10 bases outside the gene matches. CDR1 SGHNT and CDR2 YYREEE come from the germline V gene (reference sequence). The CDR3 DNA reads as TGTGCCAGCAGACTGGGACTAGCGGACAGGAGCTCCTACAATGAGCAGTTCTTC. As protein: CASRLGLADRSSYNEQFF.

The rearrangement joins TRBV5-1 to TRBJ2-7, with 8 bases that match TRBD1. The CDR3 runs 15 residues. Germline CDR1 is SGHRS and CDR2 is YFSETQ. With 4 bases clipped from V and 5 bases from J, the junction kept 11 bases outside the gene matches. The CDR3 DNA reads TGCGCCAGCAGCCGAACCGGACAGGGCAATGACGAGCAGTACTTC. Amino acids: CASSRTGQGNDEQYF.

In nucleotides, the CDR3 is TGCGCCAGCAGCGACGGGACTAGCGGAGAGACCCAGTACTTC. Its translation: CASSDGTSGETQYF. The V and J genes are TRBV5-1 and TRBJ2-5; 11 bases are a match to TRBD2. CDR3 size: 14 residues. Germline CDR1 reads SGHRS; CDR2 reads YFSETQ. The trim removed 4 bases at V and 4 bases at J, leaving 3 bases unmatched.

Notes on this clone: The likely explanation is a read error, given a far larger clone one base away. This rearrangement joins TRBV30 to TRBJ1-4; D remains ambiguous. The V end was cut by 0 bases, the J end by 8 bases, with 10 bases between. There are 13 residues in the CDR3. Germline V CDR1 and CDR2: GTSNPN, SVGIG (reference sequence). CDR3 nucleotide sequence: TGTGCCTGGAGTGTAAACGGCAACGAAAAACTGTTTTTT. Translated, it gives CAWSVNGNEKLFF.

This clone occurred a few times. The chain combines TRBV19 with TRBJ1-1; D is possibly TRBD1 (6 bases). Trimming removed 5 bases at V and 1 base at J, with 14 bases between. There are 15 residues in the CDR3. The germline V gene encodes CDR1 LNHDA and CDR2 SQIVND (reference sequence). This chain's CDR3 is CASSRNGQTNTEAFF. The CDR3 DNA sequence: TGTGCCAGTAGTCGGAACGGACAGACGAACACTGAAGCTTTCTTT.

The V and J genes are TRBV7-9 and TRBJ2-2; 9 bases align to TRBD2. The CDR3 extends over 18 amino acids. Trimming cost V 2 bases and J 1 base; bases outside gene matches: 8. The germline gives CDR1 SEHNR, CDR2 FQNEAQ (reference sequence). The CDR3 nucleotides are TGTGCCAGCAGCTTAACAGCGGGAGGCCCCGAGAACACCGGGGAGCTGTTTTTT. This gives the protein CASSLTAGGPENTGELFF.

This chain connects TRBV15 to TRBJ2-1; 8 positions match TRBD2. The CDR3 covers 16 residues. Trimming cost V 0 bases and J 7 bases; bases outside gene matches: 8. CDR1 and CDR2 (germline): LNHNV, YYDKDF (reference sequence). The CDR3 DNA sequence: TGTGCCACCAGCAGAGATCGTAGCGGGACTCGGAATGAGCAGTTCTTC. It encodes CATSRDRSGTRNEQFF.

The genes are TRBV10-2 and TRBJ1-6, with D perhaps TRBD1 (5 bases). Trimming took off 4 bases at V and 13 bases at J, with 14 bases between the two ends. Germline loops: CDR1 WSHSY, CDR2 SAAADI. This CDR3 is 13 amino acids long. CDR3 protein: CASSGQNLAPLHF. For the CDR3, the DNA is TGCGCCAGCAGTGGACAGAACCTTGCTCCCCTCCACTTT.

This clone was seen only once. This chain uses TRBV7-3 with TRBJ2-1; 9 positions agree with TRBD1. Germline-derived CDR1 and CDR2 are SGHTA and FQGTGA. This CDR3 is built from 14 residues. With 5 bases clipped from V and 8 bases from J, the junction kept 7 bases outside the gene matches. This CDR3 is CASSPSDRGHEQFF. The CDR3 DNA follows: TGTGCCAGCAGCCCATCGGACAGGGGTCATGAGCAGTTCTTC.

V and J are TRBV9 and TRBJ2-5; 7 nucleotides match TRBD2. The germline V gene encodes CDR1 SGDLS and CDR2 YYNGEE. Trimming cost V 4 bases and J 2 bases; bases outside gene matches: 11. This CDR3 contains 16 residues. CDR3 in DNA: TGTGCCAGCAGCCGCACGGGGGGTATGGGGCAAGAGACCCAGTACTTC. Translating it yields CASSRTGGMGQETQYF.

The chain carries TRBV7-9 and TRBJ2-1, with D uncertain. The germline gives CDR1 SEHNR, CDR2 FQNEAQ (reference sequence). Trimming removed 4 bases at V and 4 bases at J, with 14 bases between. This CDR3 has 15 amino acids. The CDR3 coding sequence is TGTGCCAGCAGCTCTCTATCGGTATCATACAATGAGCAGTTCTTC. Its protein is CASSSLSVSYNEQFF.

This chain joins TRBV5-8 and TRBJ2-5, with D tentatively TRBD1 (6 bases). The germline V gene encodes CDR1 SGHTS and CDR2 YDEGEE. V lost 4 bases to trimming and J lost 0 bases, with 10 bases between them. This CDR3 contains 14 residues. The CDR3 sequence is CASSPDRNQETQYF. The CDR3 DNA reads TGTGCCAGCAGCCCGGACAGAAACCAAGAGACCCAGTACTTC.

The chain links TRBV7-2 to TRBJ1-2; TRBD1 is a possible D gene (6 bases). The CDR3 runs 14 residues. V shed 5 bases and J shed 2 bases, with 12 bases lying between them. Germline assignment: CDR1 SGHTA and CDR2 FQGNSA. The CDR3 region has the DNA TGTGCCAGCAGCCCCGGGGGGGGCAACTATGGCTACACCTTC. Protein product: CASSPGGGNYGYTF.

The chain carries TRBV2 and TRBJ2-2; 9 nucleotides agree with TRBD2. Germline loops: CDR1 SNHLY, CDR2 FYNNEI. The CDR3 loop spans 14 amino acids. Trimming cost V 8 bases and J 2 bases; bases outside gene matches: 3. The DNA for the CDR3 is TGTGCCAGCGCGACTAGCGGAAACACCGGGGAGCTGTTTTTT. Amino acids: CASATSGNTGELFF.